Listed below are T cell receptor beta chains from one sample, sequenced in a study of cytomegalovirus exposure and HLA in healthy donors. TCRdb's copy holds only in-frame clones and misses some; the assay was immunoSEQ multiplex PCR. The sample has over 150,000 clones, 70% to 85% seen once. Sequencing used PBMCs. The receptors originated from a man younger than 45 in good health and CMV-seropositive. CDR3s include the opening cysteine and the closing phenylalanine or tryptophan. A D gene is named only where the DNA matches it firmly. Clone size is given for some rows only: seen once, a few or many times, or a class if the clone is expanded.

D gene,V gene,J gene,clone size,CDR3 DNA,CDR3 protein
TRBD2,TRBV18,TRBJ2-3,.,TGTGCCAGCTCCCGCGGGGGTAGCACAGATACGCAGTATTTT,CASSRGGSTDTQYF
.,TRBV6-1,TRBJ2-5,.,TGTGCCAGCAGTGAGGGCCCCTGGGAGGAGACCCAGTACTTC,CASSEGPWEETQYF
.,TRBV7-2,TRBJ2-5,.,TGTGCCAGCAGCTTGATCAAGGACTACCAAGAGACCCAGTACTTC,CASSLIKDYQETQYF
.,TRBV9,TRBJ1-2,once,TGTGCCAGCAGCGTAGCAGGCCTCTATGGCTACACCTTC,CASSVAGLYGYTF
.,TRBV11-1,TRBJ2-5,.,TGTGCCAGCAGCTTGGACAACCAAGAGACCCAGTACTTC,CASSLDNQETQYF
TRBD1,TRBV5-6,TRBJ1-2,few,TGTGCCAGCAGCGGCGCGACAGGGGACTATGGCTACACCTTC,CASSGATGDYGYTF
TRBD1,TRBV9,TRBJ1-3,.,TGTGCCAGCAGCGTAGGGGACAGCCGAAGCTCTGGAAACACCATATATTTT,CASSVGDSRSSGNTIYF
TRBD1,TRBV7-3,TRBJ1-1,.,TGTGCCAGCAGCTCCGGGACAGGGACGAACACTGAAGCTTTCTTT,CASSSGTGTNTEAFF
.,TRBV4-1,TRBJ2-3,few,TGCGCCAGCAGCCAAGGGCTGGTCCGCAAGGATACGCAGTATTTT,CASSQGLVRKDTQYF
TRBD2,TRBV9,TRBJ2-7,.,TGTGCCAGCAGCCCAACGACTAGCCTTTACGAGCAGTACTTC,CASSPTTSLYEQYF
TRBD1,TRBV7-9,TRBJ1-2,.,TGTGCCAGCAGCCAGGGACAGATTTATGGCTACACCTTC,CASSQGQIYGYTF
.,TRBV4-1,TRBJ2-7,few,TGCGCCAGCAGCCAACCCCTCGTGGCAGGGATCGGCGAGCAGTACTTC,CASSQPLVAGIGEQYF
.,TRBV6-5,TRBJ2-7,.,TGTGCCAGCAGTAAGTCACTAGCTTCCGAGCAGTACTTC,CASSKSLASEQYF
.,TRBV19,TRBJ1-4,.,TGTGCCAGTAACCGGGGACATGAGGGGGAAAAACTGTTTTTT,CASNRGHEGEKLFF
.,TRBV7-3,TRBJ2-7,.,TGTGCCAGCAGCTTAAGAGCAGGGAACTCCTACGAGCAGTACTTC,CASSLRAGNSYEQYF
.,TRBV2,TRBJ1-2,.,TGTGCCAGCAGGGCAGGGGATACTCTGGATGGCTACACCTTC,CASRAGDTLDGYTF
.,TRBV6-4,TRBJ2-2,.,TGTGCCAGCACTACCGGAGCGAACACCGGGGAGCTGTTTTTT,CASTTGANTGELFF
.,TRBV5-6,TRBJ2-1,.,TGTGCCAGCAGCTTGGCCCTTACCTACAATGAGCAGTTCTTC,CASSLALTYNEQFF
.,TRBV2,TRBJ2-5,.,TGTGCCAGCAGTTATAACTCGGAGACCCAGTACTTC,CASSYNSETQYF
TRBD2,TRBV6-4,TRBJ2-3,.,TGTGCCAGCAGTGATTCGGGGGGGAACACAGATACGCAGTATTTT,CASSDSGGNTDTQYF
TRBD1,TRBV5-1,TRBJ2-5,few,TGCGCCAGCAGCGACGGACAGGGGGTAGGTGGAGAGACCCAGTACTTC,CASSDGQGVGGETQYF
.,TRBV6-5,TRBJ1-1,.,TGTGCCAGCAGTTACTCGACCCCAGGGTTGACTGAAGCTTTCTTT,CASSYSTPGLTEAFF
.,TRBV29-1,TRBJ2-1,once,TGCAGCGTCTCTAGCATTACCCCCAATGAGCAGTTCTTC,CSVSSITPNEQFF
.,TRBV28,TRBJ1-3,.,TGTGCCAGCAGTCCCTCAGGACAGCTAAAAGGAAACACCATATATTTT,CASSPSGQLKGNTIYF
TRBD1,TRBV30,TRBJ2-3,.,TGTGCCAGGGAACAGGGGTCTCCAGATACGCAGTATTTT,CAREQGSPDTQYF
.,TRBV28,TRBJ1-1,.,TGTGCCAGCAGTGTAGGGGGAGTTAACACTGAAGCTTTCTTT,CASSVGGVNTEAFF
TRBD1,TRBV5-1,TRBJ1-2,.,TGCGCCAGCAGCTTAGGACAGGGTGATGGCTACACCTTC,CASSLGQGDGYTF
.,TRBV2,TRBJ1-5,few,TGTGCCAGCAGTGAAGGGACAGCGCATCAGCCCCAGCATTTT,CASSEGTAHQPQHF
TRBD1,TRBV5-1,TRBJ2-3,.,TGCGCCAGCAGCACAGGGGTGGGCACAGATACGCAGTATTTT,CASSTGVGTDTQYF
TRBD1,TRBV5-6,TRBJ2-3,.,TGTGCCAGCAGCTCTGACAGGGGAAGCACAGATACGCAGTATTTT,CASSSDRGSTDTQYF
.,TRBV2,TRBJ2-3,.,TGTGCCAGCAGCCAAGAGTCTTTAACAGACCAGTTT,CASSQESLTDQF
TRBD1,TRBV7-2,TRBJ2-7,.,TGTGCCAGCACGGATTGGGGACAGGGGAAGCAGTACTTC,CASTDWGQGKQYF
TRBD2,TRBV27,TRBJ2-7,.,TGTGCCAGCAGTTTACGGGGGGAGGGTTACGAGCAGTACTTC,CASSLRGEGYEQYF
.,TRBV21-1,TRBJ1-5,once,TGTGCCAGCAGCAAACCGGGACAGGGGGTCGGCGAGAATCAGCCCCAGCATTTT,CASSKPGQGVGENQPQHF
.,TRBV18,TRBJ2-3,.,TGTGCCAGCTCTCCTAACACGGTAGGGGCGACGGATACGCAGTATTTT,CASSPNTVGATDTQYF
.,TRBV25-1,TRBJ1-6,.,TGTGCCAGCAGTGAATTTGTTGGGGAGAGCTCCTATAATTCACCCCTCCACTTT,CASSEFVGESSYNSPLHF
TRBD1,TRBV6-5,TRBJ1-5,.,TGTGCCAGCAGTTACTCGACAGGGAACGGTCAGCCCCAGCATTTT,CASSYSTGNGQPQHF
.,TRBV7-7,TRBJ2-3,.,TGTGCCAGCAGCGAACAACAGGGATCGGATACGCAGTATTTT,CASSEQQGSDTQYF
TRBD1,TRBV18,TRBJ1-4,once,TGTGCCAGCTCACCACGGACAGGAGTTAACGAAAAACTGTTTTTT,CASSPRTGVNEKLFF
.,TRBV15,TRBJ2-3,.,TGTGCCACCAGCAGACTAAAGACAGGCAAAACAGTCCTCAGCACAGATACGCAGTATTTT,CATSRLKTGKTVLSTDTQYF
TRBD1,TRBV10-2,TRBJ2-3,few,TGCGCCAGCAGTGAGCTGGGACAGGTGGCAGATACGCAGTATTTT,CASSELGQVADTQYF
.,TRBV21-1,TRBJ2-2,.,TGTGCCAGCAGCAAAGAACAAGCGGGGGGCCTTGACGGGGAGCTGTTTTTT,CASSKEQAGGLDGELFF
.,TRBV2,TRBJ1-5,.,TGTGCCAGCAGTGAAAGAGCTTGGCCCCAGCATTTT,CASSERAWPQHF
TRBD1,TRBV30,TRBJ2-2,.,TGTGCCTGGAGTTCACAGGGGGCTTACACCGGGGAGCTGTTTTTT,CAWSSQGAYTGELFF
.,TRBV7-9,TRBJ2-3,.,TGTGCCAGCAGCGTTTCTCGCACAGATACGCAGTATTTT,CASSVSRTDTQYF
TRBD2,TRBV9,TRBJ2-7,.,TGTGCCAGCAATAGCGGGGCGGCGGGCGAGCAGTACTTC,CASNSGAAGEQYF
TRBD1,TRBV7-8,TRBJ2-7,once,TGTGCCAGCAGCTTGAGGACAGGATACGAGCAGTACTTC,CASSLRTGYEQYF
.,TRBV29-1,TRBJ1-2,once,TGCAGCGACGCAAATCGGCAGGCCAGCCATGGCTACACCTTC,CSDANRQASHGYTF
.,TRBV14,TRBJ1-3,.,TGTGCCAGCAGCCAATACAGGGCTGGAAACACCATATATTTT,CASSQYRAGNTIYF
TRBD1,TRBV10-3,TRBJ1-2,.,TGTGCCATCAGTGACATGGGACAGGGAGTAGATGGCTACACCTTC,CAISDMGQGVDGYTF
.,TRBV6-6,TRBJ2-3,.,TGTGCCAGCAGTTACCTTCTAGATACGCAGTATTTT,CASSYLLDTQYF
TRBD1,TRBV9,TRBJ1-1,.,TGTGCCAGCAGCGTTCTAGGGGGACAGGCAAGCACTGAAGCTTTCTTT,CASSVLGGQASTEAFF
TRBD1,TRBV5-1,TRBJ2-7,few,TGCGCCAGCAGCCCGGGGACAGCCTCCTACGAGCAGTACTTC,CASSPGTASYEQYF
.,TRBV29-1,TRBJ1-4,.,TGCAGCGTTGTCCGGGGGGCGGGGGAAAAACTGTTTTTT,CSVVRGAGEKLFF
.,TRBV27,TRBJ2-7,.,TGTGCCAGCAGTTCCTTAGGGCGGGACTACGAGCAGTACTTC,CASSSLGRDYEQYF
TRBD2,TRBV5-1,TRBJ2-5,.,TGCGCCAGCAGCTTCACTAGCGGCCAAGAGACCCAGTACTTC,CASSFTSGQETQYF